This TCR beta chain was retrieved from a study of blood T cell repertoires in COVID-19. Study background: Researchers got acute and convalescent COVID-19 samples from the United States, Italy and Spain. From T cells, B-cell-depleted T cells, or PBMCs came the material, which was cDNA or gDNA.

In the source study's methods: Nucleated cell number was recorded as an estimate derived from reference gene primer amplification. Sequencing was performed with immunoSEQ multiplex PCR; in TCRdb, only in-frame clones are kept and a portion is missing. V, J and clone size were drawn from that table, and D and trimming were deduced from the DNA. The sample has some 150,000 clones; around 85% are singletons. The sequenced sample consisted of peripheral blood. This TCR was sampled from a man aged 60 to 69 with COVID-19, enrolled during active disease.

As DNA, the CDR3 is TGTGCCAGCAGTCCCGGACTAGCGACTACCTACGAGCAGTACTTC. Protein sequence: CASSPGLATTYEQYF. The chain is built from TRBV2 and TRBJ2-7; TRBD2 matches at 9 bases. V lost 5 bases to trimming and J lost 2 bases; unmatched junction nucleotides: 7. The CDR3 is 15 amino acids. The V gene's germline CDR1 is SNHLY and CDR2 FYNNEI.